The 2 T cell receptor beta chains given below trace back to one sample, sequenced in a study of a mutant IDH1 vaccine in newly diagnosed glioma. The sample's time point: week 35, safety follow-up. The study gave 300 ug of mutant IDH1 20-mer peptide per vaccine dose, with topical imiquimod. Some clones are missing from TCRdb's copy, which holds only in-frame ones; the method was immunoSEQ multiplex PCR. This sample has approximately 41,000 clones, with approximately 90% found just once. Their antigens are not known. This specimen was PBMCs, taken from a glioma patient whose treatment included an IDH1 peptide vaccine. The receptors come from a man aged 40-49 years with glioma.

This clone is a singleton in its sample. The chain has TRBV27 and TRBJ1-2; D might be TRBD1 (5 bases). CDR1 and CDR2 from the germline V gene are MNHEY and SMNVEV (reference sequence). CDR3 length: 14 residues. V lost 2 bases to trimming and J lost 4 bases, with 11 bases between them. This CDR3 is CASSLNRQSYGYTF. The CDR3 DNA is TGTGCCAGCAGTTTAAATCGACAGAGCTATGGCTACACCTTC.

Here the CDR3 DNA reads TGTGCCTGGAGACGGGACAACTCTGGAAACACCATATATTTT. It codes for CAWRRDNSGNTIYF. This chain joins TRBV30 and TRBJ1-3, with TRBD1 as a possible D gene (6 bases). CDR3 length equals 14 residues. Germline V gene data show CDR1 as GTSNPN and CDR2 as SVGIG (reference sequence). Trimming shortened V by 3 bases and J by 0 bases, and 9 bases separated the two germline ends.